This TCR beta chain derives from a study of blood T cell repertoires in COVID-19. The germline gives CDR1 KGHDR, CDR2 SFDVKD. The CDR3 runs 19 residues. The V end lost 2 bases, the J end lost 0 bases, and 19 bases lay between the germline ends. Participants' reported clinical history set cohort assignment. TCRdb keeps only in-frame clones here, not all; method: immunoSEQ multiplex PCR. Among roughly 250,000 clones listed, around nine tenths were seen once. This chain links TRBV24-1 with TRBJ2-1; D is perhaps TRBD1 (6 bases). The sequenced sample consisted of PBMCs or T cells enriched from blood (not recorded which). This receptor was taken from a woman in her 50s who had recovered from COVID-19. The CDR3 DNA reads as TGTGCCACCAGTGATTCGAGGGGGATTTCCGGGGACTCCTACAATGAGCAGTTCTTC. Protein: CATSDSRGISGDSYNEQFF.